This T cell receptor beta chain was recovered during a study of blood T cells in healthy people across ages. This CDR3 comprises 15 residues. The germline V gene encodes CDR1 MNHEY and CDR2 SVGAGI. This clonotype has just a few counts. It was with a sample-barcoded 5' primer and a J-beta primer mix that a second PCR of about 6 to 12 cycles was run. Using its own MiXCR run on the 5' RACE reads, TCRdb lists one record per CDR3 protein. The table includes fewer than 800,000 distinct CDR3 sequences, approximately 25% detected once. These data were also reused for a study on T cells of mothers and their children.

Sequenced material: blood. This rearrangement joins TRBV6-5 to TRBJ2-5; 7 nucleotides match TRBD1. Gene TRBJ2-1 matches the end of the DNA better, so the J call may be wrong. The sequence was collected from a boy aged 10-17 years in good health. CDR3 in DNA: TGTGCCAGCAGAAGAGGGGGCTACAAACTCAATGAGCAGTTCTTC. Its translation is CASRRGGYKLNEQFF.